This T cell receptor (beta chain) is drawn from a study of T-cell reconstitution after alpha-beta-depleted transplantation in children. A TCRbeta library incorporating unique molecular identifiers was prepared. TCRdb re-called the PCR reads with MiXCR, one entry per CDR3 protein. The sample has 350,000 to 450,000 distinct CDR3 sequences; 13% are singletons. Germline values: CDR1 SGHRS, CDR2 YFSETQ. The CDR3 extends over 14 amino acids. The germline V and J ends were trimmed by 0 bases and 5 bases, with 11 bases remaining between them. This clonotype was obtained from a human donor who donated a stem cell graft to a child with Fanconi anemia. V is TRBV5-1 and J is TRBJ1-1; D gene unclear. Here the sequenced sample was PBMCs, taken from the stem cell graft. The CDR3 spells CASSLDREWTEAFF. The CDR3, as DNA: TGCGCCAGCAGCTTGGATAGGGAATGGACTGAAGCTTTCTTT.